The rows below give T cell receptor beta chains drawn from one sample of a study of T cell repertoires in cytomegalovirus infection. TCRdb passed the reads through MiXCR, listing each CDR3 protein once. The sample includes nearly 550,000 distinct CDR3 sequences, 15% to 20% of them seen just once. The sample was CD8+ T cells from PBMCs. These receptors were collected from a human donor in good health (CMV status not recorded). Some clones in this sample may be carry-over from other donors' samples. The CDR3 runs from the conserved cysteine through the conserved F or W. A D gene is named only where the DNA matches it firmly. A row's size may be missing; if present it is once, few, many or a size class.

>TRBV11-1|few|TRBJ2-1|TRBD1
TGTGCCAGCAGCAAAGGACAGGGGGCGTACAATGAGCAGTTCTTC
CASSKGQGAYNEQFF
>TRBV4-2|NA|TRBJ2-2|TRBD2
TGTGCCAGCAGCCAAAAGACTAGCGGAGGGGGCGGGGAGCTGTTTTTT
CASSQKTSGGGGELFF
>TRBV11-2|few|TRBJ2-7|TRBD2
TGTGCCAGCAGCGTGGAGCGGGGGCCTCCCTACGAGCAGTACTTC
CASSVERGPPYEQYF
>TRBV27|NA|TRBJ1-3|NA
TGTGCCAGCTCTTGGAGCTCTGGAAACACCATATATTTT
CASSWSSGNTIYF
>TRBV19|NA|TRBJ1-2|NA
TGTGCCACCGAGGGGGGGCTTCATGGCTACACCTTC
CATEGGLHGYTF
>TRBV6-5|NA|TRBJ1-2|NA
TGTGCCAGCAGTTCAGACAGTTGGGGCTACACCTTC
CASSSDSWGYTF
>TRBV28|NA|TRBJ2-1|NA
TGTGCAAGCAGTACTCTTCAAGCGACGACGCCGAATGAGAAGTTCTTC
CASSTLQATTPNEKFF
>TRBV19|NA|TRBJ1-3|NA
TGTGCCAGTAGTATGGGGACCTCTGGAAACACCATATATTTT
CASSMGTSGNTIYF
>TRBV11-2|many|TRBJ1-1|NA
TGTGCCAGCAGCTTGGAACAGGGTGTAAACACTGAAGCTTTCTTT
CASSLEQGVNTEAFF
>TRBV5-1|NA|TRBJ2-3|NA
TGCGCCAGCAGCGTGAGGACAGTTCGCACAGATACGCAGTATTTT
CASSVRTVRTDTQYF
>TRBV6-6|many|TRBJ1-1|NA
TGTGCCAGCAGTCCCGGGACGGGGTGGGGCACTGAAGCTTTCTTT
CASSPGTGWGTEAFF
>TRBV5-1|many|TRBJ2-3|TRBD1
TGTGCCAGCAGTTCGGGACAGGGGACAGATACGCAGTATTTT
CASSSGQGTDTQYF
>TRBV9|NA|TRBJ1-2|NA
TGTGCCAGCAGTCCCGCACACACCTTC
CASSPAHTF
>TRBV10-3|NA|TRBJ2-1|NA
TGTGCCATCAGTGACGTACGCTCCTACAATGAGCAGTTCTTC
CAISDVRSYNEQFF
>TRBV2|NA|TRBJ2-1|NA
TGTGCCATATTGTACAGGGCCAACTCCTGCAATGAGCAGTTCTTC
CAILYRANSCNEQFF
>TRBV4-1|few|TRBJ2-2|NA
TGCGCCAGCAGCCAAGTAGGTCAGACAAACACCGGGGAGCTGTTTTTT
CASSQVGQTNTGELFF
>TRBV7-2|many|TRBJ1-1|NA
TGTGCCAGCAGCTTAGTTCCAGGGTGGAACACTGAAGCTTTCTTT
CASSLVPGWNTEAFF
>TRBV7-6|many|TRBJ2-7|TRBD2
TGTGCCAGCAGCTCCCGACTAGCGGGGACCTACGAGCAGTACTTC
CASSSRLAGTYEQYF
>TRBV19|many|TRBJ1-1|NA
TGTGCCAGTAGTATCAACAAGAACACTGAAGCTTTCTTT
CASSINKNTEAFF
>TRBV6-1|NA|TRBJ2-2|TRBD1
TGTGCCAGCAGTTGGGACAGGGGGCGCGGGGGGGTGCTGTTTTTT
CASSWDRGRGGVLFF
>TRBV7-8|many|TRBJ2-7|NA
TGTGCCAGCAGCTCCCTTAGGACTCCCACCTACGAGCAGTACTTC
CASSSLRTPTYEQYF
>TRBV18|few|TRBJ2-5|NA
TGTGCCAGCTCACCACCAACGAGGGGGAGCGGCCAAGAGACCCAGTACTTC
CASSPPTRGSGQETQYF
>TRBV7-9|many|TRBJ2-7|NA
TGTGCCAGCAGGGCGACAGGGACGGGAGCCTACGAGCAGTACTTC
CASRATGTGAYEQYF
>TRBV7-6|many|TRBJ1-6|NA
TGTGCCAGCAGCCCGAGACAGAATACAAATTCACCCCTCCACTTT
CASSPRQNTNSPLHF
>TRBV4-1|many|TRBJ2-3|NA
TGCGCCAGCAGCCAAGGTTGGGGGCCCAACACAGATACGCAGTATTTT
CASSQGWGPNTDTQYF
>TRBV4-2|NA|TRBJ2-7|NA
TGTGCCAGCAGCCAAGATTCGGGCAGGGAGAACGTCTACGAGCAGTACTTC
CASSQDSGRENVYEQYF
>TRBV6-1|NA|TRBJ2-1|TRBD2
TGTGCCAGCAGAAGAAGACAGGGGCTAGCGGGAGACTACAATGAGCAGTTCTTC
CASRRRQGLAGDYNEQFF
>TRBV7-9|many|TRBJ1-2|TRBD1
TGTGCCAGCAGGGCCGGGACAGTGGATGGCTACACCTTC
CASRAGTVDGYTF
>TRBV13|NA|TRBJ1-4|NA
TGTGCCAGCAGCTCTCTGCCACGGTTAAATGAAAAACTGTTTTTT
CASSSLPRLNEKLFF
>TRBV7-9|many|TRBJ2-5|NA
TGTGCCAGCAGCCCAATCCCAGGACAGTGGCAAGAGACCCAGTACTTC
CASSPIPGQWQETQYF
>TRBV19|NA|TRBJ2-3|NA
TGTGCCAGTAGTATTATACTAGCCGAAACAGATACGCAGTATTTT
CASSIILAETDTQYF
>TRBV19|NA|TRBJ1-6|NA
TGTGCCAGTAGCTCGGGTCCAGACGATAATTCACCCCTCCACTTT
CASSSGPDDNSPLHF
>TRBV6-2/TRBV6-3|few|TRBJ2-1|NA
TGTGCCAGCAGGGGTCTAGCGTACGATGAGCAGTTCTTC
CASRGLAYDEQFF
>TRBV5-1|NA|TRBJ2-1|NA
TGCGCCAGCAGCTTCACCGGGCCCAAGTTCGATGAGCAGTTCTTC
CASSFTGPKFDEQFF
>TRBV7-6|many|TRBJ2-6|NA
TGTGCCAGCAGCGTAGAGGGTGGGGCTGGGGCCAACGTCCTGACTTTC
CASSVEGGAGANVLTF
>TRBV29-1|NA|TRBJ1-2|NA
TGCAGCGTTGGTCCCCTTGGAGGGGACCACGGCTACACCTTC
CSVGPLGGDHGYTF
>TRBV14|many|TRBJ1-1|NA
TGTGCCAGCAGTCCACAGGATAACCCTGAAGCTTTCTTT
CASSPQDNPEAFF
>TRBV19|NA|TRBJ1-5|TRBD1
TGTGCCAGTAGTTTCCCGAGGACAGGGGGCATTCGGCAGCCCCAGCATTTT
CASSFPRTGGIRQPQHF
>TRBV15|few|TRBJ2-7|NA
TGTGCCACCAGCAGAGATGTGCTAGAATCCTACGAGCAGTACTTC
CATSRDVLESYEQYF
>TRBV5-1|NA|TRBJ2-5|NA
TGCGCCAGCAGCCGTGGGCCCCAAGAGACCCAGTACTTC
CASSRGPQETQYF
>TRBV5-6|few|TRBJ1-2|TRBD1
TGTGCCAGCAGCTTGCTCGAAGAGGGGACAGGGGGCAACTATGGCTACACCTTC
CASSLLEEGTGGNYGYTF
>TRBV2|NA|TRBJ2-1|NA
TGTGCCAGCAGTGGACGGGGAGGCACTACCCCGTATGAGCAGTTCTTC
CASSGRGGTTPYEQFF
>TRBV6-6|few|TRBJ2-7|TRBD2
TGTGCCAGCACTCGCCGGACTAGCGATTACGAGCAGTACTTC
CASTRRTSDYEQYF
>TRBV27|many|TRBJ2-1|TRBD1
TGTGCCAGCAGTCACGACCGGCCAGGGGGCATCGACAATGAGCAGTTCTTC
CASSHDRPGGIDNEQFF
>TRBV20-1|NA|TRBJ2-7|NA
TGCAGTGCTAGTCCCAAGACCTACGAGCAGTACTTC
CSASPKTYEQYF
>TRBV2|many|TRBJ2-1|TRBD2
TGTGCCAGCAGCCCCAAGGGGATAGCGGGGAATGAGCAGTTCTTC
CASSPKGIAGNEQFF
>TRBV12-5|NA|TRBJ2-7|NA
TGTGCTAGTGGTTTGGTACTCATGCTAGGGGATACCTACGAGCAGTACTTC
CASGLVLMLGDTYEQYF
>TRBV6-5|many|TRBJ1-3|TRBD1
TGTGCCAGCAGTACCGGGACAGGGGGCACTGGAAACACCATATATTTT
CASSTGTGGTGNTIYF
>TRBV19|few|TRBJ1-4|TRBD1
TGTGCCAGTAGTTTGGGACAGGGACCTGAAAAACTGTTTTTT
CASSLGQGPEKLFF
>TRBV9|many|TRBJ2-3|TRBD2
TGTGCCAGCAGCACGGGCGGGGGTGAGGGAGATACGCAGTATTTT
CASSTGGGEGDTQYF
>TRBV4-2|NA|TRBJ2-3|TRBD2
TGTGCCAGCAGCCAAGAGGAGGAAGCGGGGGCCCAGGGGAATACGCAGTATTTT
CASSQEEEAGAQGNTQYF